A selection of T cell receptor beta chains follows, all from one sample in a study of T cells after yellow fever vaccination. TCRdb reprocessed the 5' RACE reads via MiXCR and lists one record per CDR3 protein. The profile shows around 310,000 distinct CDR3 sequences, 4% to 5.5% of them singletons. Sequencing was performed on PBMCs, taken 15 days after the yellow fever booster vaccination. All receptors come from a man aged 18 to 30 who received the YFV17D yellow fever vaccine. The CDR3 runs from the conserved cysteine through the conserved F or W. The D gene is left open where the match is weak. Only part of the rows carry a size: once, few, many, or a class if the clone is expanded.

j_call d_call v_call clone_size cdr3_aa cdr3_nt
TRBJ1-1 . TRBV4-1 many CASSQGGRTEAFF TGCGCCAGCAGCCAAGGGGGACGGACTGAAGCTTTCTTT
TRBJ2-5 . TRBV5-1 . CASSPTGGRETQYF TGCGCCAGCAGCCCCACTGGGGGGCGGGAGACCCAGTACTTC
TRBJ2-7 . TRBV9 many CASSATGMGGEQYF TGTGCCAGCAGCGCCACAGGGATGGGCGGCGAGCAGTACTTC
TRBJ2-3 TRBD2 TRBV5-1 few CASSLGVAGTQYF TGCGCCAGCAGCTTGGGAGTAGCGGGAACGCAGTATTTT
TRBJ2-3 . TRBV7-2 many CASSPPPARDTQYF TGTGCCAGCAGCCCCCCCCCCGCGCGCGATACGCAGTATTTT
TRBJ1-5 TRBD1 TRBV28 once CASKVGRGVIQPQHF TGTGCCAGCAAGGTTGGCAGGGGGGTTATTCAGCCCCAGCATTTT
TRBJ1-5 TRBD1 TRBV20-1 . CSASQGSRVWQPQHF TGCAGTGCTTCACAGGGGTCCCGAGTTTGGCAGCCCCAGCATTTT
TRBJ2-5 TRBD2 TRBV5-4 . CASSLAGLEATQYF TGTGCCAGCAGCTTGGCGGGACTAGAGGCGACCCAGTACTTC
TRBJ2-5 TRBD2 TRBV19 . CASSIVTSGGHQETQYF TGTGCCAGTAGTATAGTTACTAGCGGGGGGCACCAAGAGACCCAGTACTTC
TRBJ2-3 TRBD2 TRBV4-3 . CASSGASGGSLTDTQYF TGCGCCAGCAGCGGGGCTAGCGGGGGCTCCCTGACAGATACGCAGTATTTT
TRBJ2-1 TRBD1 TRBV6-2/TRBV6-3 many CASSTSPDRGREFF TGTGCCAGCAGTACAAGCCCGGACAGGGGGAGGGAGTTCTTC
TRBJ1-1 . TRBV6-5 many CASSSIRGNTEAFF TGTGCCAGCAGCTCAATAAGGGGTAACACTGAAGCTTTCTTT
TRBJ2-2 . TRBV5-6 many CASSLIVNGELFF TGTGCCAGCAGCTTGATAGTTAACGGGGAGCTGTTTTTT
TRBJ1-1 . TRBV29-1 many CSVPGPFMNTEAFF TGCAGCGTTCCAGGACCGTTCATGAACACTGAAGCTTTCTTT
TRBJ2-5 . TRBV7-8 few CASSLGPWGWETQYF TGTGCCAGCAGCTTAGGTCCTTGGGGGTGGGAGACCCAGTACTTC
TRBJ2-5 TRBD2 TRBV10-3 . CAISDKRGRGETQYF TGTGCCATCAGTGATAAACGGGGGAGGGGAGAGACCCAGTACTTC
TRBJ2-1 TRBD2 TRBV7-9 many CASSPLAGGIDNEQFF TGTGCCAGCAGCCCGCTAGCGGGGGGTATAGACAATGAGCAGTTCTTC
TRBJ2-1 . TRBV5-1 many CASSLTEYNEQFF TGCGCCAGCAGCTTGACAGAGTACAATGAGCAGTTCTTC
TRBJ2-7 . TRBV7-2 few CASSWPGKDEQYF TGTGCCAGCAGCTGGCCAGGGAAAGACGAGCAGTACTTC
TRBJ2-2 . TRBV7-2 few CASRAVPAGELFF TGTGCCAGCAGGGCTGTGCCGGCCGGGGAGCTGTTTTTT
TRBJ1-4 . TRBV5-1 many CASSFGTDEKLFF TGCGCCAGCAGCTTCGGTACGGATGAAAAACTGTTTTTT
TRBJ2-7 . TRBV7-3 few CASSPRPPYEQYF TGTGCCAGCAGCCCTCGACCCCCCTACGAGCAGTACTTC
TRBJ1-1 . TRBV5-1 . CASSFLGRNTEAFF TGCGCCAGCAGCTTTTTGGGAAGGAACACTGAAGCTTTCTTT
TRBJ2-3 . TRBV12-3/TRBV12-4 many CASSFIALGTDTQYF TGTGCCAGCAGTTTCATAGCTCTCGGCACAGATACGCAGTATTTT
TRBJ1-2 TRBD1 TRBV27 few CASSWAGTGVEGYTF TGTGCCAGCAGTTGGGCCGGGACAGGGGTAGAGGGCTACACCTTC
TRBJ1-1 . TRBV11-2 . CASSFAGLREAFF TGTGCCAGCAGCTTCGCAGGGTTGAGGGAAGCTTTCTTT
TRBJ2-3 TRBD2 TRBV7-2 few CASSFVASGGHSTDTQYF TGTGCCAGCAGCTTTGTGGCTAGCGGGGGGCATAGCACAGATACGCAGTATTTT
TRBJ2-2 . TRBV3-1 many CASSQEVTGELFF TGTGCCAGCAGCCAAGAGGTTACCGGGGAGCTGTTTTTT
TRBJ2-7 TRBD2 TRBV20-1 few CSASLSGRSSYEQYF TGCAGTGCTAGCCTTAGCGGGAGAAGCTCCTACGAGCAGTACTTC
TRBJ1-2 . TRBV6-5 . CASSQRTDNYGYTF TGTGCCAGCAGTCAACGGACAGATAACTATGGCTACACCTTC
TRBJ2-3 . TRBV9 many CASSVGSGQDTQYF TGTGCCAGCAGCGTAGGATCAGGTCAAGATACGCAGTATTTT
TRBJ1-5 . TRBV5-1 . CASSEGDSNNQPQHF TGCGCCAGCAGCGAGGGAGACAGCAACAATCAGCCCCAGCATTTT
TRBJ1-6 . TRBV9 many CASSTRGGRTLHF TGTGCCAGCAGCACGAGAGGGGGACGCACCCTCCACTTT
TRBJ1-5 . TRBV6-2/TRBV6-3 many CASTTVPFSQPQHF TGTGCCAGCACCACGGTCCCGTTTTCGCAGCCCCAGCATTTT
TRBJ1-2 . TRBV27 many CASSDRIYGYTF TGTGCCAGCAGTGACAGGATCTATGGCTACACCTTC
TRBJ1-2 . TRBV28 . CASRPHYGYTF TGTGCCAGCAGACCCCACTATGGCTACACCTTC
TRBJ1-6 . TRBV14 few CASSPGLSNSPLHF TGTGCCAGCAGCCCGGGACTGTCTAATTCACCCCTCCACTTT
TRBJ1-5 . TRBV28 few CASRSEGPTSYSNQPQHF TGTGCCAGCAGATCCGAGGGACCGACCTCTTATAGCAATCAGCCCCAGCATTTT
TRBJ1-2 . TRBV12-3/TRBV12-4 few CASSLQIFYGYTF TGTGCCAGCAGCCTACAGATTTTCTATGGCTACACCTTC
TRBJ1-2 . TRBV29-1 . CSVATDIAGYTF TGCAGCGTTGCAACGGATATTGCTGGCTACACCTTC
TRBJ1-6 TRBD1 TRBV4-3 . CASSQDADRGLPLHF TGCGCCAGCAGCCAAGATGCCGACAGGGGGCTGCCCCTCCACTTT
TRBJ1-4 TRBD1 TRBV4-2 few CASSHPLGQGAVNEKLFF TGTGCCAGCAGCCACCCTCTCGGACAGGGGGCGGTTAATGAAAAACTGTTTTTT
TRBJ2-7 . TRBV7-2 many CASSLPGDSYEQYF TGTGCCAGCAGCTTACCAGGGGATTCCTACGAGCAGTACTTC
TRBJ1-2 . TRBV24-1 few CATSGWGVGYTF TGTGCCACCAGTGGATGGGGGGTCGGCTACACCTTC
TRBJ2-6 . TRBV3-1 few CASSHAGWPGANVLTF TGTGCCAGCAGCCACGCAGGGTGGCCTGGGGCCAACGTCCTGACTTTC
TRBJ1-1 . TRBV5-1 many CASSLAWNTEAFF TGCGCCAGCAGCTTGGCCTGGAACACTGAAGCTTTCTTT
TRBJ2-1 . TRBV7-3 few CASSSSSNNEQFF TGTGCCAGCAGCTCATCTAGCAACAATGAGCAGTTCTTC
TRBJ2-1 TRBD2 TRBV4-3 . CASSQVSGEEQFF TGCGCCAGCAGCCAGGTTAGCGGGGAAGAGCAGTTCTTC
TRBJ2-1 TRBD2 TRBV2 . CASSPPGSGGSVDEQFF TGTGCCAGCAGTCCTCCCGGTAGCGGGGGGTCCGTCGATGAGCAGTTCTTC
TRBJ2-3 . TRBV7-8 . CASSFKETPPDTQYF TGTGCCAGCAGCTTCAAGGAAACTCCCCCGGATACGCAGTATTTT
TRBJ2-3 TRBD2 TRBV5-1 many CASSLYTSGGAITQYF TGCGCCAGCAGCTTGTATACTAGCGGGGGGGCAATTACGCAGTATTTT